The next 8 T cell receptor beta chains were all read from a single sample in a study of blood T cell repertoires in COVID-19. Only in-frame clones appear in the TCRdb table, and some are missing; sequencing was by immunoSEQ multiplex PCR. The table has approximately 210,000 clones, about 80% seen once. Sequenced sample: peripheral blood. The receptor set was obtained from a woman aged 40 to 50 with active or convalescent COVID-19.

This sequence joins TRBV6-2 or TRBV6-3 and TRBJ1-5, with D possibly being TRBD1 (6 bases). The V gene lost 5 bases and the J gene lost 4 bases, with 9 bases spanning the gap. Germline V gene data show CDR1 as MNHEY and CDR2 as SVGEGT. This CDR3 comprises 13 residues. As DNA, the CDR3 is TGTGCCAGCAGTCAGGGGCTAAATCAGCCCCAGCATTTT. Translating it yields CASSQGLNQPQHF.

The gene calls are TRBV5-6 and TRBJ2-7; D ambiguous. This CDR3 has 15 residues. V shed 2 bases and J shed 3 bases, with 15 bases lying between them. CDR1 is SGHDT and CDR2 is YYEEEE in the germline V gene. The CDR3 coding sequence is TGTGCCAGCAGCTTAGTGGGCAGGCGAAACTACGAGCAGTACTTC. Translated: CASSLVGRRNYEQYF.

This chain connects TRBV9 to TRBJ1-5; D might be TRBD1 (5 bases). The CDR3 consists of 15 residues. Germline CDR1 SGDLS, CDR2 YYNGEE. Trimming removed 0 bases at V and 5 bases at J, with 12 bases between. CDR3 nucleotides: TGTGCCAGCAGCGTAGCCCCGGGAGGGGATCAGCCCCAGCATTTT. This translates into CASSVAPGGDQPQHF.

The V and J genes are TRBV6-6 and TRBJ2-1; 11 bases fit TRBD2. V shed 2 bases and J 10 bases; nucleotides not matched to a gene: 4. This CDR3 spans 14 amino acids. Germline-derived CDR1 and CDR2 are MNHNY and SVGAGI (reference sequence). CDR3: CASSYSSSGGEQFF. The CDR3 DNA is TGTGCCAGCAGTTACAGCTCTAGCGGGGGGGAGCAGTTCTTC.

The chain uses TRBV2 and TRBJ1-5; D is perhaps TRBD1 (6 bases). V was trimmed by 3 bases and J by 1 base, leaving 10 bases between them. Germline V lookup: CDR1 SNHLY, CDR2 FYNNEI. This CDR3 region has 15 residues. CDR3 amino acids: CASSDRTVSNQPQHF. The DNA for the CDR3 is TGTGCCAGCAGTGATAGGACAGTGAGCAATCAGCCCCAGCATTTT.

This clone was seen more than once but under ten times. The V call is TRBV4-1, the J call TRBJ1-5; the match to TRBD1 covers 7 bases. Germline CDR1 and CDR2: MGHRA and YSYEKL. There are 17 residues in the CDR3. With 2 bases clipped from V and 0 bases from J, the junction kept 7 bases outside the gene matches. CDR3 in DNA: TGCGCCAGCAGCCAATCAGGGACAGCTTATAGCAATCAGCCCCAGCATTTT. Its protein is CASSQSGTAYSNQPQHF.

The chain employs TRBV5-1 and TRBJ2-7; 9 nucleotides line up with TRBD1. The V segment lost 6 bases and the J segment 7 bases; nucleotides outside the gene matches: 14. The CDR3 spans 15 residues. In germline, CDR1 is SGHRS, CDR2 YFSETQ. The CDR3 spells CASTLGTGLSGEQYF. In DNA, the CDR3 is TGCGCCAGCACCCTCGGGACAGGGTTATCGGGAGAGCAGTACTTC.

The chain's CDR3 is CATSDTTGFYGYTF. CDR3 coding DNA: TGTGCCACCAGTGACACAACAGGGTTTTATGGCTACACCTTC. The chain links TRBV24-1 to TRBJ1-2; TRBD1 is a possible D gene (6 bases). This CDR3 is built from 14 residues. Germline CDR1 is KGHDR and CDR2 is SFDVKD. The V end lost 4 bases, the J end lost 5 bases, and 13 bases lay between the germline ends.